This T cell receptor (beta chain) was recovered during a study of response to subunit inactivated influenza vaccine. General study points: Few new T cells, the authors suggested, are recruited by each seasonal influenza vaccination.

In the case of this clonotype: The target antigen is unknown.

With 1 base clipped from V and 7 bases from J, the junction kept 13 bases outside the gene matches. From germline, CDR1 is SEHNR and CDR2 FQNEAQ (reference sequence). This CDR3 contains 17 residues. TCRdb fed the RT-PCR reads into MiXCR, producing one record per CDR3 protein. The sample holds around 500,000 distinct CDR3 sequences, about a tenth seen once. The source was PBMCs from blood, collected 35 to 45 days after vaccination. V gene TRBV7-9 combines with J gene TRBJ2-1; 7 bases agree with TRBD2. The source is a man in his fifties or sixties who received an inactivated influenza vaccine. The CDR3 loop reads CASSLGSGTLQINEQFF. CDR3 bases: TGTGCCAGCAGCTTAGGGAGCGGGACGCTACAGATAAATGAGCAGTTCTTC.